The clone carrying this T cell receptor (beta chain) was observed at least ten times. This specimen includes other DNA sequences encoding the same CDR3. V dropped 3 bases and J dropped 1 base, with 8 bases sitting between them. Per the germline V gene, CDR1 is SGHRS and CDR2 is YFSETQ. The CDR3 extends over 14 amino acids. These data belong to a study of shared clonotypes between healthy human individuals. Sequencing was performed with immunoSEQ multiplex PCR; in TCRdb, only in-frame clones are kept and a portion is missing. This sample has about 660,000 clones, with less than 85% found just once. The receptor was isolated from a woman in her 30s in good health. The V call is TRBV5-1, the J call TRBJ1-3; perhaps TRBD1 as D (6 bases). Sequencing was performed on memory CD4+ T cells sorted from blood. Subset of the sample: CD45RA-negative fraction. In nucleotides, the CDR3 is TGCGCCAGCAGCTGGGGGACATCTGGAAACACCATATATTTT. Translated: CASSWGTSGNTIYF.